These 26 T cell receptor beta chains came from one sample sequenced in a study of blood T cells in healthy people across ages (dated by TCRdb to between 2014 and 2016). Library preparation was by 5' RACE. TCRdb shows the sequencer as Illumina HiSeq 2500. A second roughly 6 to 11 cycle PCR used a sample-barcoded 5' primer and a J-beta primer mix. TCRdb took the public reads, trimmed them with fastp at Q25, ran MiXCR for clone calling and kept in-frame beta chains. Here each entry gathers all rows of one CDR3 protein and keeps the most common genes and DNA. The sample profile shows 380,000 or so distinct CDR3 sequences; approximately 47% of them were found once. Under 60% of the sample is in the top ten clones. Input material: blood. Receptors were obtained from a man in his 60s in good health.

The chain recombines TRBV12-3 or TRBV12-4 with TRBJ1-4; 8 nucleotides match TRBD1. The CDR3 is 14 amino acids. Trimming at V came to 0 bases and at J to 6 bases, leaving 0 bases not matched to a gene. The CDR3 bases are TGTGCCAGCAGTTTAGCGGGACAGGATGAAAAACTGTTTTTT. Its protein is CASSLAGQDEKLFF.

The chain combines TRBV29-1 with TRBJ1-2; D ambiguous. CDR1 SQVTM and CDR2 ANQGSEA come from the germline V gene. V lost 6 bases to trimming and J lost 6 bases, with 14 bases between them. CDR3 length: 12 amino acids. The CDR3 region has the DNA TGCAGCGTGGAACGGGGAACCGATGGCTACACCTTC. Encoded protein: CSVERGTDGYTF.

This clonotype was counted between two and nine times. The rearrangement joins TRBV12-3 or TRBV12-4 to TRBJ2-7; TRBD1 is a possible D gene (6 bases). V lost 2 bases to trimming and J lost 0 bases, with 14 bases between them. This CDR3 contains 16 residues. CDR3 nucleotides: TGTGCCAGCAGTTTATTCTTCCCACAGGGCTCCTACGAGCAGTACTTC. It is translated as CASSLFFPQGSYEQYF.

The CDR3 nucleotides read TGTGCCAGCAGCCAAGAAGGGTCCCAAGAGACCCAGTACTTC. This encodes CASSQEGSQETQYF. The chain combines TRBV3-1 with TRBJ2-5; unclear D gene. Trimming shortened V by 0 bases and J by 1 base, and 6 bases separated the two germline ends. The V gene's germline CDR1 is LGHDT and CDR2 YNNKEL (reference sequence). The CDR3 is 14 residues long.

As regards this clonotype: A much more abundant neighbour one base away suggests this may be a read error. The chain carries TRBV28 and TRBJ2-1, with D possibly TRBD1 on 6 matching bases. The J call is uncertain, as TRBJ2-7 better fits the DNA end. The germline gives CDR1 MDHEN, CDR2 SYDVKM. The CDR3 is 14 amino acids. CDR3 nucleotides: TGTGCCAGCAGTTTGAGACAGGCTTACAATGAGCAGTACTTC. Translating it yields CASSLRQAYNEQYF.

The rearrangement links TRBV6-2 or TRBV6-3 to TRBJ1-2, with 8 bases identical to TRBD1. V was pared by 5 bases and J by 3 bases, with 8 bases of the junction left unmatched. Germline assignment: CDR1 MNHEY and CDR2 SVGEGT. This CDR3 spans 15 amino acids. The CDR3 region is CASSHGQGGDYGYTF. CDR3 coding DNA: TGTGCCAGCAGTCATGGACAGGGTGGGGACTATGGCTACACCTTC.

The chain is built from TRBV6-2 or TRBV6-3 and TRBJ2-1; 8 bases map to TRBD1. V dropped 7 bases and J dropped 9; count of bases not matched to a gene: 14. CDR3 length: 15 amino acids. CDR1 and CDR2 from the germline V gene are MNHEY and SVGEGT. CDR3 nucleotide sequence: TGTGCCAGCACCCGCGACCGACAGGGGAGTGGTGAGCAGTTCTTC. It codes for CASTRDRQGSGEQFF.

J is TRBJ1-2 and V is TRBV29-1; a possible D gene is TRBD1 (5 bases). The CDR3 is 14 amino acids. The V and J ends lost 1 base and 5 bases respectively, with 14 bases between them. Germline lookup yields CDR1 SQVTM and CDR2 ANQGSEA. For the CDR3, the DNA is TGCAGCGTTGAAGGCTCGAGGGGAGGATATGGCTACACCTTC. Its protein product is CSVEGSRGGYGYTF.

This clonotype was detected a few times. The V gene is TRBV21-1, the J gene TRBJ1-5; no check of the table's D call, TRBD1, against the DNA was made. TRBV21-1 is tagged as a pseudogene. CDR3 length: 15 amino acids. The CDR3 is CASSKPGGARQPQHF. DNA of the CDR3: TGTGCCAGCAGCAAGCCAGGGGGCGCGAGACAGCCCCAGCATTTT.

The V call is TRBV9, the J call TRBJ2-7, with D possibly TRBD2 on 5 matching bases. Germline values: CDR1 SGDLS, CDR2 YYNGEE. The CDR3 contains 15 residues. V lost 0 bases and J 6 bases, leaving 16 bases between the germline ends. The CDR3 sequence: CASSVARGPDGEQYF. The CDR3 DNA reads TGTGCCAGCAGCGTAGCGCGAGGGCCAGACGGCGAGCAGTACTTC.

This sequence joins TRBV20-1 and TRBJ2-1; 9 bases are shared with TRBD2. CDR1 is DFQATT and CDR2 is SNEGSKA in the germline V gene (reference sequence). CDR3 length: 17 amino acids. V shed 3 bases and J 5 bases; nucleotides not matched to a gene: 14. CDR3: CSARRISGGITDNEQFF. CDR3 in DNA: TGCAGTGCTAGGAGGATTAGCGGGGGTATAACGGACAATGAGCAGTTCTTC.

A few counts support this clonotype. V is TRBV20-1 and J is TRBJ2-7; 9 bases line up with TRBD1. The CDR3 has 15 amino acids. The V segment lost 3 bases and the J segment 0 bases; nucleotides outside the gene matches: 6. CDR1 is DFQATT, CDR2 SNEGSKA, per germline (reference sequence). CDR3 region: CSASGGQGLSYEQYF. CDR3 nucleotide sequence: TGCAGTGCTAGTGGGGGACAGGGCCTCTCCTACGAGCAGTACTTC.

This clonotype was counted once. The V and J genes are TRBV5-1 and TRBJ2-7; TRBD2 is a possible D gene (6 bases). Germline-derived CDR1 and CDR2 are SGHRS and YFSETQ. This CDR3 contains 15 residues. V lost 4 bases and J lost 7, with 21 bases in between. The CDR3 spells CASSPKARGGEEQYF. The CDR3 nucleotides are TGCGCCAGCAGCCCGAAAGCTAGGGGAGGAGAGGAGCAGTACTTC.

On this clonotype itself: With a much larger clone just one base away, this may be a read error. The CDR3 loop reads CSAHLRAGGLTDTQYF. The CDR3 coding sequence is TGCAGTGCCCACCTTCGAGCGGGAGGACTCACAGATACGCAGTATTTT. The genes are TRBV20-1 and TRBJ2-3, with 9 positions matching TRBD2. Trimming cost V 6 bases and J 2 bases; bases outside gene matches: 12. The length of the CDR3 is 16 residues. In germline, CDR1 is DFQATT, CDR2 SNEGSKA (reference sequence).

This sequence joins TRBV7-9 and TRBJ2-4; tentatively, D is TRBD1 (5 bases). Germline loops: CDR1 SEHNR, CDR2 FQNEAQ (reference sequence). V lost 1 base and J lost 6, with 10 bases in between. This CDR3 contains 14 residues. CDR3 in DNA: TGTGCCAGCAGCTTAGAAGTAGGGGCAAACATTCAGTACTTC. Protein sequence: CASSLEVGANIQYF.

The V gene is TRBV5-1, the J gene TRBJ2-7; D is possibly TRBD2 (5 bases). Germline assignment: CDR1 SGHRS and CDR2 YFSETQ. This CDR3 is 13 amino acids long. V was trimmed by 4 bases and J by 3 bases, leaving 11 bases between them. The CDR3 bases are TGCGCCAGCAGCCGGACGGGAAACTACGAGCAGTACTTC. This gives the protein CASSRTGNYEQYF.

The V call is TRBV4-2, the J call TRBJ2-3; either TRBD1 or TRBD2 may fit D (6 bases each). The CDR3 sequence is 16 residues long. Trimming took 2 bases from V and 0 from J, leaving 12 bases between them. CDR1 and CDR2 (germline): LGHNA, YNFKEQ. In DNA form, the CDR3 reads TGTGCCAGCAGCCAAACGGAGGGGGGTAGCACAGATACGCAGTATTTT. Translating gives CASSQTEGGSTDTQYF.

V is TRBV4-3 and J is TRBJ2-2, with TRBD2 matching 7 bases. This CDR3 has 17 amino acids. Germline loops: CDR1 LGHNA, CDR2 YSLEER. V was clipped by 0 bases and J by 6 bases; unmatched bases: 10. The CDR3 loop is CASSQDLREGQAGELFF. The CDR3 DNA reads as TGCGCCAGCAGCCAAGATCTGAGGGAGGGCCAGGCCGGGGAGCTGTTTTTT.

This clonotype was observed at least ten times. CDR3 DNA sequence: TGTGCCAGCAGCTTGGACCTCAGCTACAATGAGCAGTTCTTC. Translation gives CASSLDLSYNEQFF. The chain is built from TRBV5-5 and TRBJ2-1; D not resolved. The germline CDR1 and CDR2 sequences are SGHKS and YYEKEE (reference sequence). V shed 0 bases and J shed 3 bases, with 7 bases lying between them. CDR3 length: 14 amino acids.

V and J are TRBV10-3 and TRBJ1-2, with TRBD1 as a possible D gene (5 bases). V lost 9 bases, J lost 7 bases, and 12 bases lay in between. The CDR3 has 11 amino acids. The germline V gene has CDR1 ENHRY and CDR2 SYGVKD. The CDR3 spells CAIQASGGYTF. The DNA for the CDR3 is TGTGCCATACAGGCCTCGGGTGGCTACACCTTC.

The chain combines TRBV4-3 with TRBJ2-3; unclear D gene. The CDR3 totals 14 residues. The V end was cut by 0 bases, the J end by 6 bases, with 10 bases between. Germline V lookup: CDR1 LGHNA, CDR2 YSLEER. In DNA, the CDR3 is TGCGCCAGCAGCCAAGACCTAGTATTGGATACGCAGTATTTT. It translates to CASSQDLVLDTQYF.

This chain uses TRBV29-1 with TRBJ2-5, with D unresolved. Trimming removed 6 bases at V and 5 bases at J, with 16 bases between. The germline V gene encodes CDR1 SQVTM and CDR2 ANQGSEA. This CDR3 has 13 amino acids. CDR3: CSVLPIGSETQYF. Here the CDR3 DNA reads TGCAGCGTCCTACCCATAGGTAGTGAGACCCAGTACTTC.

The chain joins TRBV20-1 to TRBJ2-3; TRBD2 aligns across 8 bases. This CDR3 has 11 residues. The V gene end was trimmed by 6 bases and the J gene end by 9 bases; junction bases not matched to a gene: 5. The germline V gene encodes CDR1 DFQATT and CDR2 SNEGSKA (reference sequence). CDR3 bases: TGCAGTGCCGCTCCTAGCGGGACGCAGTATTTT. Translated: CSAAPSGTQYF.

This clonotype was picked up a small number of times. V is TRBV2 and J is TRBJ2-1; unclear D gene. Germline loops: CDR1 SNHLY, CDR2 FYNNEI. There are 10 residues in the CDR3. V was clipped by 4 bases and J by 9 bases, with 4 bases between them. CDR3 sequence: CASSGGEQFF. In DNA form, the CDR3 reads TGTGCCAGCAGTGGAGGTGAGCAGTTCTTC.

This clonotype was recorded only once. The chain carries TRBV25-1 and TRBJ2-5, with a weak D call TRBD2 (7 bases). Germline values: CDR1 MGHDK, CDR2 SYGVNS. The CDR3 length is 12 residues. As DNA, the CDR3 is TGTTCCGGACGGGGGGCCGACGAGACCCAGTACTTC. As protein: CSGRGADETQYF.

V is TRBV9 and J is TRBJ2-3, with TRBD2 identical over 10 bases. Germline trimming cut 3 bases from V and 5 bases from J; bases unmatched to any gene: 15. The CDR3 runs to 18 residues. The germline V gene has CDR1 SGDLS and CDR2 YYNGEE. The CDR3 nucleotides read TGTGCCAGCAGCGCGGGGGGAACGACTAGCGGGCCTGGAGATACGCAGTATTTT. It yields the protein CASSAGGTTSGPGDTQYF.